A selection of T cell receptor beta chains follows, all from one sample in a study of T-cell memory formation after mild COVID-19. A single record per CDR3 protein comes from TCRdb applying MiXCR to the 5' RACE reads. The table has fewer than 400,000 distinct CDR3 sequences, around a sixth seen once. Sequencing was performed on PBMCs or a T cell subset sorted from them (not recorded which). The source is a man aged 18 to 29 who had mild COVID-19 (a few samples of this study predate the infection). Cell type and time point are not known. Both conserved end residues are part of each CDR3. D genes are given only for firm matches. The listing skips clone size in some rows; elsewhere it reads once, few, many or a size class.

V gene	D gene	J gene	clone size	CDR3 DNA	CDR3 protein
TRBV10-3	NA	TRBJ2-7	NA	TGTGCCATGGGGGAAGAGGACACCTACGAGCAGTACTTC	CAMGEEDTYEQYF
TRBV12-3/TRBV12-4	NA	TRBJ2-7	many	TGTGCCAGCAGATCCACAGGTGGCGAGCAGTACTTC	CASRSTGGEQYF
TRBV6-2/TRBV6-3	NA	TRBJ2-1	many	TGTGCCAGCAGCCCTCGTGGGGGCAGCTCCTACAATGAGCAGTTCTTC	CASSPRGGSSYNEQFF
TRBV6-2/TRBV6-3	NA	TRBJ2-1	many	TGTGCCAGCAGTTACCGGATGGATAAGTCCTACAATGAGCAGTTCTTC	CASSYRMDKSYNEQFF
TRBV18	NA	TRBJ2-2	few	TGTGCCAGCTCACCTCCCGCTGACAGACCGACCGGGGAGCTGTTTTTT	CASSPPADRPTGELFF
TRBV20-1	NA	TRBJ2-3	NA	TGCAGTGCCCGGACTGCGGTCCACACAGATACGCAGTATTTT	CSARTAVHTDTQYF
TRBV11-2	TRBD1	TRBJ2-1	many	TGTGCCAGCAGCTTAGAGCCGGGGACAGGGTTCGGCGTGAATGAGCAGTTCTTC	CASSLEPGTGFGVNEQFF
TRBV7-9	TRBD1	TRBJ1-4	many	TGTGCCAGCAGCCCGGGACAGGGCAATGAAAAACTGTTTTTT	CASSPGQGNEKLFF
TRBV5-4	NA	TRBJ2-5	few	TGTGCCAGCAGCTCCCCTCCCAGGGTTGAGGCCCAGTACTTC	CASSSPPRVEAQYF
TRBV2	TRBD1	TRBJ1-6	NA	TGTGCCAGCAGTGAAGAATGGACAGGGACCCCAGATTCACCCCTCCACTTT	CASSEEWTGTPDSPLHF
TRBV20-1	NA	TRBJ2-7	few	TGCAGTGCTTGGCTAGGTGGCTCGGGGAGGCACGAGCAGTACTTC	CSAWLGGSGRHEQYF
TRBV4-1	NA	TRBJ2-3	NA	TGCGCCAGCAGCCCACTCCCCCACAACACAGATACGCAGTATTTT	CASSPLPHNTDTQYF
TRBV6-5	TRBD2	TRBJ2-3	NA	TGTGCCAGCAGATCTCCGGGACTAGCGGGGGAAGATACGCAGTATTTT	CASRSPGLAGEDTQYF
TRBV20-1	NA	TRBJ2-7	NA	TGCAGTGCTAGGCTCCAACCCTACGAGCAGTACTTC	CSARLQPYEQYF
TRBV7-9	NA	TRBJ2-2	few	TGTGCCAGCAGCTTAAGGCTCCCGTCCGACGGGGAGCTGTTTTTT	CASSLRLPSDGELFF
TRBV20-1	NA	TRBJ1-1	NA	TGCAGTGCTAGAGATCTGAGGGGTCGGACTGAAGCTTTCTTT	CSARDLRGRTEAFF
TRBV19	NA	TRBJ2-3	NA	TGTGCCAGTAGTATGCAGACCAGCACAGATACGCAGTATTTT	CASSMQTSTDTQYF
TRBV6-1	NA	TRBJ2-2	few	TGTGCCAGCAGTGAACGGGGGTCCGTTTACACGAACACCGGGGAGCTGTTTTTT	CASSERGSVYTNTGELFF
TRBV5-1	TRBD1	TRBJ2-1	few	TGCGCCAGCAGCAATACAGGGGGCGGGAATGAGCAGTTCTTC	CASSNTGGGNEQFF
TRBV7-6	NA	TRBJ2-5	few	TGTGCCAGCAGCTTAATTTGGGATCAAGAGACCCAGTACTTC	CASSLIWDQETQYF
TRBV7-2	TRBD1	TRBJ2-5	NA	TGTGCCAGCAGCCACAGGGGGCGCGGGGAGACCCAGTACTTC	CASSHRGRGETQYF
TRBV12-3/TRBV12-4	TRBD2	TRBJ2-5	few	TGTGCCAGCAGTTTATTCCTAGCGGGGGACCAAGAGACCCAGTACTTC	CASSLFLAGDQETQYF
TRBV20-1	TRBD2	TRBJ2-1	few	TGCAGTACCGGGACTAGCGGGGAGCAGTTCTTC	CSTGTSGEQFF
TRBV7-3	NA	TRBJ2-3	NA	TGTGCCAGCAGCTCCTTCCTGGCAGATACGCAGTATTTT	CASSSFLADTQYF
TRBV7-2	TRBD2	TRBJ2-5	few	TGTGCCAGCAGCTTAGTGGCGGGGGAGAAAGAGACCCAGTACTTC	CASSLVAGEKETQYF
TRBV3-1	TRBD1	TRBJ2-1	NA	TGTGCCAGCAGCCAAGTTACAGGGGGGTATAAGTACAATGAGCAGTTCTTC	CASSQVTGGYKYNEQFF
TRBV18	NA	TRBJ1-2	NA	TGTGCCAGCTCACCTGAACGGGATTATGGCTACACCTTC	CASSPERDYGYTF
TRBV15	TRBD1	TRBJ2-3	NA	TGTGCCACCAGCAGAGCGGGACAGAGCACAGATACGCAGTATTTT	CATSRAGQSTDTQYF